Shown below are 22 T cell receptor beta chains from a single sample sequenced in a study of early stage breast cancer tumors. TCRdb's copy holds only in-frame clones and misses some; the assay was immunoSEQ multiplex PCR. The sample shows tens of thousands of clones, just over 90% of them seen only once. Sequenced: blood. The receptor set was obtained from a person aged 70 to 85 with breast cancer.

CDR3 region: CASHRGGFSGNTIYF. DNA of the CDR3: TGTGCCAGCCATAGAGGGGGCTTTTCGGGAAACACCATATATTTT. The chain is built from TRBV6-5 and TRBJ1-3, with 7 bases lining up with TRBD1. Germline assignment: CDR1 MNHEY and CDR2 SVGAGI. The CDR3 totals 15 residues. J was trimmed by 4 bases and V by 8 bases; bases with no gene match: 11.

J is TRBJ2-3 and V is TRBV10-1, with D perhaps TRBD1 (5 bases). Trimming stripped 3 bases from V and 4 bases from J, with 11 bases between. The CDR3 is 14 amino acids. Germline lookup yields CDR1 WNHNN and CDR2 SYGVQD (reference sequence). The CDR3 loop is CASSERRGSDTQYF. In DNA, the CDR3 is TGCGCCAGCAGTGAACGTAGGGGCTCAGATACGCAGTATTTT.

J is TRBJ2-1 and V is TRBV19; TRBD1 is a possible D gene (5 bases). CDR3 size: 15 residues. Germline V lookup: CDR1 LNHDA, CDR2 SQIVND (reference sequence). V was cut by 0 bases and J by 2 bases, with 8 bases left in between. CDR3 loop: CASSIEDKPYNEQFF. CDR3 sequence (DNA): TGTGCCAGTAGTATAGAGGACAAACCCTACAATGAGCAGTTCTTC.

This clone was recorded a few times. The chain couples TRBV4-3 to TRBJ1-6; 8 nucleotides agree with TRBD1. CDR3 length: 18 amino acids. Per the germline V gene, CDR1 is LGHNA and CDR2 is YSLEER. The junction had 13 bases not matched to a gene; V was cut back by 0 bases and J by 9 bases. Written as DNA, the CDR3 is TGCGCCAGCAGCCAAGATGGGGTCCACAGGGGGATCGGTTCACCCCTCCACTTT. Protein: CASSQDGVHRGIGSPLHF.

The chain links TRBV30 to TRBJ2-5; 7 nucleotides align to TRBD2. CDR1 and CDR2 from the germline V gene are GTSNPN and SVGIG (reference sequence). The CDR3 is made up of 17 amino acids. V shed 3 bases, J shed 4 bases, and the junction held 17 bases outside the gene matches. The CDR3 coding sequence is TGTGCCTGGAGGGCCGGGGGGTTGCGGGAGAGGGGAGAGACCCAGTACTTC. Translating gives CAWRAGGLRERGETQYF.

The chain is built from TRBV10-3 and TRBJ2-4; possible D gene TRBD1, 6 bases. The CDR3 covers 13 residues. Germline CDR1 ENHRY, CDR2 SYGVKD. The ends were cut back, 8 bases at V and 0 bases at J, with 8 bases in the middle. CDR3 sequence (DNA): TGTGCCATCGGACAGATAGCCAAAAACATTCAGTACTTC. It yields the protein CAIGQIAKNIQYF.

The chain has TRBV11-3 and TRBJ2-5, with 9 bases lining up with TRBD1. CDR3 length equals 14 residues. Unmatched junction bases numbered 1, after V lost 2 bases and J lost 3 bases. The germline V gene has CDR1 SGHNT and CDR2 YENEEA. The CDR3 is CASSLRTGEETQYF. The CDR3 DNA reads TGTGCCAGCAGCTTACGGACAGGGGAAGAGACCCAGTACTTC.

The chain is built from TRBV19 and TRBJ2-7; possibly TRBD1 for D (8 bases). Germline CDR1 LNHDA, CDR2 SQIVND (reference sequence). The CDR3 covers 13 residues. Trimming left V 3 bases short and J 6 bases short, with 12 bases between. DNA of the CDR3: TGTGCCAGTAGTATGACAGGGGAGGGCGAGCAGTACTTC. This sequence encodes CASSMTGEGEQYF.

This sequence joins TRBV10-1 and TRBJ1-6; weak D call: TRBD1 (6 bases). The CDR3 contains 14 residues. Trimming pared 3 bases from V and 6 bases from J, leaving 9 bases between. Germline V CDR1 and CDR2: WNHNN, SYGVQD (reference sequence). CDR3: CASSERGGNSPLHF. The CDR3 DNA reads as TGCGCCAGCAGTGAACGAGGGGGTAATTCACCCCTCCACTTT.

The V gene is TRBV18, the J gene TRBJ2-5; 7 bases are shared with TRBD2. Germline CDR1 KGHSH, CDR2 LQKENI. This CDR3 comprises 13 residues. V was pared by 6 bases and J by 5 bases, with 6 bases of the junction left unmatched. DNA for the CDR3: TGTGCCAGCTCCCCAGTCGGGGGGGAGACCCAGTACTTC. Its protein product is CASSPVGGETQYF.

J is TRBJ1-5 and V is TRBV19; the match to TRBD1 covers 7 bases. Per germline, CDR1 LNHDA and CDR2 SQIVND (reference sequence). The J segment lost 0 bases and the V segment lost 2 bases, leaving 4 bases of the junction unmatched. CDR3 size: 16 residues. The CDR3 DNA reads as TGTGCCAGTAGTATATGGGGACAGAATAGCAATCAGCCCCAGCATTTT. Its translation is CASSIWGQNSNQPQHF.

On this clone itself: One end of the junction is discordant with germline, which a read error may explain. The chain is built from TRBV5-6 and TRBJ2-1; 8 positions agree with TRBD2. The V gene's germline CDR1 is SGHDT and CDR2 YYEEEE. The length of the CDR3 is 13 residues. CDR3 bases: TGTGCCAGCAGCACCCAGTTCCAGAGCGGGAGACTCTTC. Translation gives CASSTQFQSGRLF.

The gene calls are TRBV5-4 and TRBJ2-7, with D perhaps TRBD1 (5 bases). From germline, CDR1 is SGHNT and CDR2 YYREEE (reference sequence). The CDR3 runs 15 residues. The V gene lost 5 bases and the J gene lost 4 bases, with 19 bases spanning the gap. CDR3 sequence: CASSLSGTTEYEQYF. The CDR3 coding sequence is TGTGCCAGCAGTTTGTCAGGAACGACAGAGTACGAGCAGTACTTC. The full variable domain, its missing parts supplied by reference TRBV5-4 and TRBJ2-7, is ETGVTQSPTHLIKTRGQQVTLRCSSQSGHNTVSWYQQALGQGPQFIFQYYREEENGRGNFPPRFSGLQFPNYSSELNVNALELDDSALYLCASSLSGTTEYEQYFGPGTRLTVT.

This clone has only one observation. This rearrangement joins TRBV6-5 to TRBJ2-5; TRBD1 matches 10 bases. The CDR3 has 15 residues. Trimming removed 2 bases from V and 5 bases from J; junction bases left unmatched: 5. The germline gives CDR1 MNHEY, CDR2 SVGAGI. The CDR3 here is CASSYRDRGSETQYF. The CDR3 DNA sequence: TGTGCCAGCAGTTACCGGGACAGGGGTTCGGAGACCCAGTACTTC.

The table lists this clone with a few counts. The chain recombines TRBV25-1 with TRBJ1-5; 8 bases fit TRBD1. There are 15 residues in the CDR3. The ends lost 3 bases at V and 5 bases at J; junction bases unmatched: 6. The germline gives CDR1 MGHDK, CDR2 SYGVNS. The CDR3 protein is CASSEQGAADQPQHF. The CDR3 DNA is TGTGCCAGCAGTGAGCAGGGGGCCGCCGATCAGCCCCAGCATTTT.

This sequence joins TRBV6-1 and TRBJ1-6, with TRBD1 matching 7 bases. The germline V gene encodes CDR1 MNHNS and CDR2 SASEGT. The V segment lost 4 bases and the J segment 0 bases; nucleotides outside the gene matches: 6. This CDR3 is built from 17 residues. The CDR3 here is CASSARQGSSYNSPLHF. The CDR3 DNA sequence: TGTGCCAGCAGTGCCCGACAGGGAAGCTCCTATAATTCACCCCTCCACTTT.

The rearrangement uses TRBV11-3 and TRBJ2-3; TRBD1 agrees at 9 bases. CDR1 and CDR2 from the germline V gene are SGHNT and YENEEA. This CDR3 is built from 17 residues. V lost 2 bases to trimming and J lost 4 bases; unmatched junction nucleotides: 10. The CDR3 DNA sequence: TGTGCCAGCAGCTTAAGGGCTACGGGACAGGGACCAGATACGCAGTATTTT. It specifies CASSLRATGQGPDTQYF.

The chain links TRBV6-5 to TRBJ1-2; TRBD1 is a possible D gene (5 bases). Germline V lookup: CDR1 MNHEY, CDR2 SVGAGI. V was pared by 7 bases and J by 1 base, with 16 bases between. The CDR3 totals 15 residues. The CDR3 protein is CASTREGRGNYGYTF. CDR3 nucleotide sequence: TGTGCCAGCACTCGAGAGGGGAGGGGTAACTATGGCTACACCTTC.

V gene TRBV7-8 combines with J gene TRBJ1-5, with a possible D match to TRBD1 (6 bases). The V end was cut by 2 bases, the J end by 7 bases, with 12 bases between. The CDR3 has 14 residues. Germline-derived CDR1 and CDR2 are SGHVS and FQNEAQ. The CDR3 nucleotides read TGTGCCAGCAGCTTACAGGGGATAAGCCAGCCCCAGCATTTT. Translating it yields CASSLQGISQPQHF.

This clone was picked up one time. The chain combines TRBV20-1 with TRBJ1-4; no clear D gene. The CDR3 sequence is 11 residues long. Trimming stripped 3 bases from V and 9 bases from J, with 8 bases between. The germline V gene has CDR1 DFQATT and CDR2 SNEGSKA (reference sequence). The CDR3 bases are TGCAGTGCTAGGACAATTAAAAAACTGTTTTTT. Amino acid sequence: CSARTIKKLFF.

The V call is TRBV6-1, the J call TRBJ2-3, with D unresolved. Germline V gives CDR1 MNHNS, CDR2 SASEGT. The length of the CDR3 is 13 residues. With 5 bases removed from V and 4 bases from J, the gap between germline ends came to 10 bases. The CDR3 region is CASSTLDPDTQYF. CDR3 bases: TGTGCCAGCAGTACTCTAGACCCAGATACGCAGTATTTT.

The sample holds one count of this clone. This chain connects TRBV18 to TRBJ1-1, with TRBD1 as a possible D gene (6 bases). Per the germline V gene, CDR1 is KGHSH and CDR2 is LQKENI. The V and J ends lost 1 base and 4 bases respectively, with 10 bases between them. The CDR3 is made up of 14 amino acids. Written as DNA, the CDR3 is TGTGCCAGCTCACCACGGGGGGGCAGCACTGAAGCTTTCTTT. This encodes CASSPRGGSTEAFF.